The source of this TCR beta chain is a study of early T cells in non-severe SARS-CoV-2 infection (dated by TCRdb to about 2021). Study-wide context: Because TCR sequencing relied on bulk RNA taken from unsorted whole blood, pairing of alpha and beta chains was not possible.

Libraries were built with 5' RACE. Sequencing took place on a NextSeq 500. In the TCR library protocol, unique molecular identifiers were attached to individual cDNA molecules to correct for PCR bias and sequencing error. Both TCR alpha and beta chains were sequenced, and tight co-correlation was observed between alpha and beta sequence abundances in each sample. On the study's bioinformatics: Decombinator V4 was used to annotate the V gene, J gene and CDR3 of the TCR sequences. Expanded TCRs were defined as changing significantly between any two time points under a Poisson model with p below 0.0001. TCR abundances were normalised to the total number of TCRs sequenced per sample and expressed as counts per million. MAIT TCRs were defined by TRAV1-2 paired with TRAJ12, TRAJ20 or TRAJ33, and iNKT TCRs by TRAV10 paired with TRAJ18. VDJdb, accessed 1 November 2021, was searched for CMV, EBV and SARS-CoV-2 annotated TCRs, excluding TCRs annotated for multiple antigens. Clones were called with MiXCR by TCRdb after fastp trimmed the public reads at Q25, and only in-frame beta chains were retained. Here each entry gathers all rows of one CDR3 protein and keeps the most common genes and DNA. The V and J calls come from TCRdb's annotation, not from the publication. In all, the sample holds 40,000 to 45,000 distinct CDR3 sequences, and 6% to 7% of those were seen once. The ten largest clones take up less than 25% of the sample.

CDR1 and CDR2 were assigned from the germline V gene (reference sequence) as DFQATT and SNEGSKA. Trimming takes 5 bases from V and 4 bases from J, and the germline ends sit 18 bases apart. From the cysteine up to the phenylalanine, the CDR3 has a length of 14 residues. Here the CDR3 DNA is all that survives: 42 bases in frame from base 1. What the work shows at the level of the full study, not this receptor alone: Matching against VDJdb was skewed toward anti-spike CD8 responses, likely underestimated virus-specific expansions, and missed private and CD4 specificities.

The study was a case-control design nested within a healthcare worker cohort in London, UK, with weekly nasopharyngeal swab PCR tests and blood sampling. Healthcare workers were enrolled in the week of the UK lockdown, from 23 to 31 March 2020, and were followed every week for up to roughly 15 weeks. The table lists this clonotype with many counts. Its antigen remains undetermined. Nothing much larger sits one base from this clone, and base qualities are not available. This sequence was found in an adult who was a healthcare worker with PCR-confirmed SARS-CoV-2 infection or an uninfected control (not recorded which). The sequence links TRBV20-1 to TRBJ2-7; the D gene is unclear. Sample: whole blood, taken at baseline. The CDR3 corresponds to CSAGPVARYYEQYF. The nucleotides read TGCAGTGCTGGGCCCGTCGCCAGGTATTACGAGCAGTACTTC.